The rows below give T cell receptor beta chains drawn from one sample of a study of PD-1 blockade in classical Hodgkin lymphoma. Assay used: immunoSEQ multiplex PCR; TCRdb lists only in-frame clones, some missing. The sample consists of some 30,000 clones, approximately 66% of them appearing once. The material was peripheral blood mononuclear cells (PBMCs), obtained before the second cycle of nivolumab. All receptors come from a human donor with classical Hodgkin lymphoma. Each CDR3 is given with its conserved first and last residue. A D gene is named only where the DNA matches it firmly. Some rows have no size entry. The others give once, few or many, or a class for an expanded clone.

CASSTRGWELFF	TGTGCCAGCAGTACCCGGGGCTGGGAGCTGTTTTTT	NA	TRBV2	NA	TRBJ2-2
CASSLIGNTIYF	TGTGCCAGTAGTCTCATCGGGAACACCATATATTTT	NA	TRBV19	NA	TRBJ1-3
CAAGNNNEQFF	TGTGCCGCCGGGAACAACAATGAGCAGTTCTTC	NA	TRBV6-6	NA	TRBJ2-1
CASSTRQAPNTGELFF	TGTGCCAGCAGCACTCGACAGGCGCCGAACACCGGGGAGCTGTTTTTT	NA	TRBV9	NA	TRBJ2-2
CASSLSRVVLAVPADNEQFF	TGCGCCAGCAGCCTCTCTAGAGTGGTACTAGCCGTCCCGGCTGACAATGAGCAGTTCTTC	NA	TRBV4-1	NA	TRBJ2-1
CASSFMGKAQPQHF	TGTGCCAGCAGTTTCATGGGGAAGGCGCAGCCCCAGCATTTT	NA	TRBV28	NA	TRBJ1-5
CASSYGSTAEAFF	TGTGCCAGCAGTTACGGTTCGACAGCTGAAGCTTTCTTT	NA	TRBV6-6	NA	TRBJ1-1
CASSSVDSNQETQYF	TGTGCCAGCAGCTCGGTGGACAGCAACCAAGAGACCCAGTACTTC	few	TRBV7-8	NA	TRBJ2-5
CASSTGQGYEQYF	TGTGCCAGCAGCACGGGACAGGGGTACGAGCAGTACTTC	NA	TRBV11-3	TRBD1	TRBJ2-7
CASSQGTAVSTDTQYF	TGTGCCAGCAGCCAAGGGACAGCGGTGAGCACAGATACGCAGTATTTT	few	TRBV7-8	TRBD1	TRBJ2-3
CASSGFVSGANVLTF	TGTGCCAGTAGCGGGTTTGTCTCTGGGGCCAACGTCCTGACTTTC	NA	TRBV6-5	TRBD2	TRBJ2-6
CASSVGGLTDTQYF	TGCGCCAGCAGCGTGGGGGGCCTCACAGATACGCAGTATTTT	few	TRBV5-1	NA	TRBJ2-3
CASSLGPVSYGYTF	TGTGCCAGCAGCTTAGGCCCAGTCTCCTATGGCTACACCTTC	NA	TRBV7-2	NA	TRBJ1-2
CASSWGRGSTDTQYF	TGTGCCAGTAGTTGGGGGCGGGGGAGCACAGATACGCAGTATTTT	NA	TRBV19	NA	TRBJ2-3
CASRATSGGTQETQYF	TGCGCCAGCAGAGCAACTAGCGGGGGGACACAAGAGACCCAGTACTTC	few	TRBV5-1	TRBD2	TRBJ2-5
CAIFGQGTGELFF	TGTGCCATCTTTGGACAGGGGACCGGGGAGCTGTTTTTT	NA	TRBV10-3	TRBD1	TRBJ2-2
CASSLVGSSTDTQYF	TGTGCCAGCAGCTTAGTTGGGTCTAGCACAGATACGCAGTATTTT	NA	TRBV11-2	NA	TRBJ2-3
CAIGTQNTEAFF	TGTGCCATCGGGACCCAGAACACTGAAGCTTTCTTT	NA	TRBV10-3	NA	TRBJ1-1
CASSVGFNQPQHF	TGTGCCAGCAGCGTAGGATTCAATCAGCCCCAGCATTTT	NA	TRBV27	NA	TRBJ1-5
CASSLGNLARAETQYF	TGTGCCAGCAGCTTAGGGAATCTAGCGAGAGCAGAGACCCAGTACTTC	NA	TRBV11-2	NA	TRBJ2-5
CASSQRIQGEIYNSPLHF	TGCGCCAGCAGCCAACGGATACAGGGGGAAATCTATAATTCACCCCTCCACTTT	medium-sized	TRBV4-1	TRBD1	TRBJ1-6
CSSQGGSTDTQYF	TGCAGCTCGCAGGGGGGTAGCACAGATACGCAGTATTTT	NA	TRBV29-1	NA	TRBJ2-3
CASSPGQGINEKLFF	TGCGCCAGCAGCCCAGGACAGGGAATTAATGAAAAACTGTTTTTT	NA	TRBV4-3	TRBD1	TRBJ1-4
CATSRDHQETQYF	TGTGCCACCAGCCGGGACCATCAAGAGACCCAGTACTTC	NA	TRBV15	NA	TRBJ2-5
CAGITASAYGYTF	TGTGCCGGAATCACGGCAAGTGCCTATGGCTACACCTTC	NA	TRBV7-9	NA	TRBJ1-2
CASSYSASGVSYEQYF	TGTGCCAGCAGTTACTCCGCTAGCGGAGTCTCCTACGAGCAGTACTTC	once	TRBV6-5	TRBD2	TRBJ2-7
CASSYLEYEQYF	TGTGCCAGCAGCTATTTAGAGTACGAGCAGTACTTC	NA	TRBV5-4	NA	TRBJ2-7
CSVESTNTEAFF	TGCAGCGTTGAAAGCACGAACACTGAAGCTTTCTTT	NA	TRBV29-1	NA	TRBJ1-1
CASRGTGGSVEAFF	TGTGCCAGCAGGGGGACAGGGGGTAGTGTTGAAGCTTTCTTT	NA	TRBV6-5	TRBD1	TRBJ1-1
CASSFWMGEPGRHGYTF	TGTGCCAGCAGCTTTTGGATGGGCGAACCGGGACGCCATGGCTACACCTTC	NA	TRBV7-6	NA	TRBJ1-2
CSAGHGTATEAFF	TGCAGCGCCGGCCACGGGACAGCAACTGAAGCTTTCTTT	medium-sized	TRBV29-1	TRBD1	TRBJ1-1
CASSLLGEKLFF	TGTGCCAGCAGCCTGCTGGGTGAAAAACTGTTTTTT	NA	TRBV5-3	NA	TRBJ1-4
CASSYSAGANEKLFF	TGTGCCAGCAGTTACTCAGCAGGGGCTAATGAAAAACTGTTTTTT	few	TRBV6-5	NA	TRBJ1-4